The 22 T cell receptor beta chains given below trace back to one sample, sequenced in a study of CD8 T cells in ankylosing spondylitis. MiXCR was run by TCRdb on the 5' RACE reads, yielding one entry per CDR3 protein. In the table there are almost 250,000 distinct CDR3 sequences, 30% to 35% of which are singletons. Sequenced: blood, either unsorted or a sorted T cell fraction (not recorded which). These receptors came from a male donor with ankylosing spondylitis or in good health (not recorded which).

The V call is TRBV5-1, the J call TRBJ2-3; 9 bases align to TRBD2. Germline-derived CDR1 and CDR2 are SGHRS and YFSETQ. V trimming: 0 bases; J trimming: 5 bases; junction bases outside the gene matches: 4. This CDR3 comprises 15 residues. CDR3 sequence (DNA): TGCGCCAGCAGCTTGGGCGGGGGGGTGCAAGATACGCAGTATTTT. This codes for CASSLGGGVQDTQYF.

This clonotype occurred a few times. The chain couples TRBV20-1 to TRBJ2-3; TRBD2 is a possible D gene (6 bases). The CDR3 is made up of 14 amino acids. V shed 4 bases and J shed 6 bases, with 17 bases lying between them. In germline, CDR1 is DFQATT, CDR2 SNEGSKA (reference sequence). This CDR3 reads CSATLPGLWDTQYF. For the CDR3, the DNA is TGCAGTGCTACATTACCGGGACTTTGGGATACGCAGTATTTT.

This clonotype was observed a few times. The chain carries TRBV20-1 and TRBJ2-3; TRBD1 agrees at 7 bases. Per germline, CDR1 DFQATT and CDR2 SNEGSKA (reference sequence). Trimming at V came to 6 bases and at J to 0 bases, leaving 6 bases not matched to a gene. The CDR3 length is 14 residues. Written as DNA, the CDR3 is TGCAGTGCCTCCGCGACAGGGAGCACAGATACGCAGTATTTT. This gives the protein CSASATGSTDTQYF.

This clonotype was counted a few times. The V call is TRBV27, the J call TRBJ2-7; possibly TRBD1 or TRBD2 for D (5 bases each). In germline, CDR1 is MNHEY, CDR2 SMNVEV (reference sequence). This CDR3 has 14 residues. V lost 3 bases and J 1 base, leaving 10 bases between the germline ends. DNA of the CDR3: TGTGCCAGCAGTTTCCGGGACCGGTCCTACGAGCAGTACTTC. Amino acid sequence: CASSFRDRSYEQYF.

This rearrangement joins TRBV29-1 to TRBJ2-2; D unclear. V lost 6 bases and J lost 7, with 9 bases in between. CDR3 length equals 11 residues. Germline CDR1 SQVTM, CDR2 ANQGSEA. The CDR3 loop is CSVPVGGELFF. The CDR3 nucleotides read TGCAGCGTGCCTGTAGGCGGGGAGCTGTTTTTT.

The table lists this clonotype with a few counts. The chain uses TRBV12-3 or TRBV12-4 and TRBJ1-1; no firm D call. The CDR3 contains 13 residues. V lost 4 bases and J 3 bases, leaving 9 bases between the germline ends. CDR3 region: CASSSRADTEAFF. As DNA, the CDR3 is TGTGCCAGCAGTTCCCGGGCGGACACTGAAGCTTTCTTT.

This clonotype turned up a few times. This chain links TRBV29-1 with TRBJ2-3; D could derive from TRBD1 or TRBD2 (5 bases each). CDR1 is SQVTM, CDR2 ANQGSEA, per germline. V lost 7 bases to trimming and J lost 0 bases, with 17 bases between them. This CDR3 contains 15 residues. The CDR3 sequence is CSGHIPGPSTDTQYF. CDR3 in DNA: TGCAGCGGTCACATACCGGGACCTAGCACAGATACGCAGTATTTT.

The rearrangement joins TRBV12-3 or TRBV12-4 to TRBJ2-7; D ambiguous. CDR3 length: 13 amino acids. V was shortened by 1 base and J by 9 bases, with 13 bases between the two germline ends. The CDR3: CASSLVSLGGQYF. CDR3 bases: TGTGCCAGCAGTTTAGTATCCTTAGGTGGGCAGTACTTC.

This clonotype has only a few counts. The chain recombines TRBV12-3 or TRBV12-4 with TRBJ1-4; D gene uncertain. V lost 6 bases and J lost 4, with 9 bases in between. The CDR3 sequence is 13 residues long. This chain's CDR3 is CASSLRYNEKLFF. The CDR3 DNA sequence: TGTGCCAGCAGCCTAAGATATAATGAAAAACTGTTTTTT.

This clonotype was detected a few times. The rearrangement uses TRBV12-3 or TRBV12-4 and TRBJ2-2; 8 bases are a match to TRBD2. After removal of 6 bases from V and 7 bases from J, the junction contained 10 bases not matched to a gene. This CDR3 spans 15 amino acids. The CDR3 here is CASSDWTSTGGELFF. CDR3 DNA sequence: TGTGCCAGCAGCGATTGGACTAGCACGGGCGGGGAGCTGTTTTTT.

This sequence joins TRBV6-1 and TRBJ1-3; no reliable D call. With 7 bases removed from V and 0 bases from J, the gap between germline ends came to 10 bases. Germline assignment: CDR1 MNHNS and CDR2 SASEGT. The CDR3 spans 14 residues. As DNA, the CDR3 is TGTGCCAGCAAGACGGGTGACTCTGGAAACACCATATATTTT. Amino acids: CASKTGDSGNTIYF.

This chain connects TRBV20-1 to TRBJ2-1; 8 bases are a match to TRBD2. CDR1 and CDR2 from the germline V gene are DFQATT and SNEGSKA (reference sequence). The CDR3 length is 14 residues. The V and J ends lost 5 bases and 9 bases, in that order; junction bases with no gene match: 12. This CDR3 reads CSADGGAGVLEQFF. CDR3 coding DNA: TGCAGTGCTGACGGGGGAGCGGGGGTCCTTGAGCAGTTCTTC.

V gene TRBV20-1 combines with J gene TRBJ2-1; no firm D call. From germline, CDR1 is DFQATT and CDR2 SNEGSKA (reference sequence). The CDR3 has 17 residues. Deletions cut 3 bases from V and 4 bases from J, with 22 bases between. CDR3 DNA sequence: TGCAGTGCTAGTAGATCCCATCAGGCAAACATTTACAATGAGCAGTTCTTC. Its protein product is CSASRSHQANIYNEQFF.

The V gene is TRBV5-1, the J gene TRBJ2-1; 10 bases are a match to TRBD2. The CDR3 is 15 amino acids. V shed 4 bases and J 3 bases; nucleotides not matched to a gene: 4. Per germline, CDR1 SGHRS and CDR2 YFSETQ. The CDR3 spells CASSQAGGLYNEQFF. In nucleotides, the CDR3 is TGCGCCAGCAGCCAAGCGGGGGGGCTCTACAATGAGCAGTTCTTC.

This clonotype came up a few times. The V and J genes are TRBV15 and TRBJ1-1; no firm D call. The ends were cut back, 1 base at V and 0 bases at J, with 9 bases in the middle. The CDR3 runs to 15 residues. Germline V gene data show CDR1 as LNHNV and CDR2 as YYDKDF (reference sequence). This chain's CDR3 is CATSRVGLMNTEAFF. The CDR3 coding sequence is TGTGCCACCAGCAGAGTAGGGTTGATGAACACTGAAGCTTTCTTT.

The DNA of the CDR3 is TGCAGTGCCTACAGCGGCCCGACGGCCACGCAGTATTTT. Protein product: CSAYSGPTATQYF. The V and J genes are TRBV20-1 and TRBJ2-3, with D possibly matching TRBD2 (5 bases). The CDR3 has 13 amino acids. V lost 6 bases and J lost 9, with 19 bases in between. Germline CDR1 DFQATT, CDR2 SNEGSKA (reference sequence).

The rearrangement uses TRBV12-3 or TRBV12-4 and TRBJ1-3; D ambiguous. The CDR3 runs 13 residues. Trimming removed 7 bases at V and 1 base at J, with 8 bases between. The CDR3, as DNA: TGTGCCAGCACCGGTGAATCTGGAAACACCATATATTTT. Protein product: CASTGESGNTIYF.

This chain joins TRBV12-3 or TRBV12-4 and TRBJ2-4; D is perhaps TRBD2 (6 bases). This CDR3 is built from 14 residues. V was clipped by 5 bases and J by 6 bases, with 14 bases between them. The CDR3 loop reads CASSPGLSRNIQYF. Written as DNA, the CDR3 is TGTGCCAGCAGTCCGGGACTCTCAAGAAACATTCAGTACTTC.

This clonotype has only a few counts. The chain recombines TRBV20-1 with TRBJ2-1; D remains unclear. CDR1 and CDR2 (germline): DFQATT, SNEGSKA (reference sequence). There are 15 residues in the CDR3. V was pared by 0 bases and J by 0 bases, with 9 bases between. Here the CDR3 reads CSARDVGISYNEQFF. As DNA, the CDR3 is TGCAGTGCTAGAGACGTGGGGATCTCCTACAATGAGCAGTTCTTC.

V is TRBV7-9 and J is TRBJ1-1, with TRBD1 matching 7 bases. There are 13 residues in the CDR3. Germline V lookup: CDR1 SEHNR, CDR2 FQNEAQ (reference sequence). V was pared by 5 bases and J by 10 bases, with 10 bases of the junction left unmatched. CDR3 in DNA: TGTGCCAGCAGCGAAAAGACAGGGCTGCCAGCTTTCTTT. Its protein is CASSEKTGLPAFF. Supplemented by reference TRBV7-9 and TRBJ1-1, the full variable domain reads DTGVSQNPRHKITKRGQNVTFRCDPISEHNRLYWYRQTLGQGPEFLTYFQNEAQLEKSRLLSDRFSAERPKGSFSTLEIQRTEQGDSAMYLCASSEKTGLPAFFGQGTRLTVV.

This clonotype was observed a few times. This chain joins TRBV19 and TRBJ1-6, with D perhaps matching TRBD1 (5 bases). This CDR3 spans 14 amino acids. In germline, CDR1 is LNHDA, CDR2 SQIVND (reference sequence). The V end was cut by 4 bases, the J end by 10 bases, with 14 bases between. The chain's CDR3 is CASSSRGTNSPLHF. The CDR3 coding sequence is TGTGCCAGTAGTAGTCGGGGCACCAACTCACCCCTCCACTTT. Combining the CDR3 with reference TRBV19 and TRBJ1-6 gives the whole variable domain DGGITQSPKYLFRKEGQNVTLSCEQNLNHDAMYWYRQDPGQGLRLIYYSQIVNDFQKGDIAEGYSVSREKKESFPLTVTSAQKNPTAFYLCASSSRGTNSPLHFGNGTRLTVT.

This chain links TRBV6-5 with TRBJ2-5; D assignment may be TRBD1 or TRBD2 (5 bases each). V was shortened by 4 bases and J by 5 bases, with 14 bases between the two germline ends. Germline values: CDR1 MNHEY, CDR2 SVGAGI. The CDR3 consists of 14 residues. CDR3 sequence (DNA): TGTGCCAGCAGTTGGATAGGGACGGGGGAGACCCAGTACTTC. It translates to CASSWIGTGETQYF.